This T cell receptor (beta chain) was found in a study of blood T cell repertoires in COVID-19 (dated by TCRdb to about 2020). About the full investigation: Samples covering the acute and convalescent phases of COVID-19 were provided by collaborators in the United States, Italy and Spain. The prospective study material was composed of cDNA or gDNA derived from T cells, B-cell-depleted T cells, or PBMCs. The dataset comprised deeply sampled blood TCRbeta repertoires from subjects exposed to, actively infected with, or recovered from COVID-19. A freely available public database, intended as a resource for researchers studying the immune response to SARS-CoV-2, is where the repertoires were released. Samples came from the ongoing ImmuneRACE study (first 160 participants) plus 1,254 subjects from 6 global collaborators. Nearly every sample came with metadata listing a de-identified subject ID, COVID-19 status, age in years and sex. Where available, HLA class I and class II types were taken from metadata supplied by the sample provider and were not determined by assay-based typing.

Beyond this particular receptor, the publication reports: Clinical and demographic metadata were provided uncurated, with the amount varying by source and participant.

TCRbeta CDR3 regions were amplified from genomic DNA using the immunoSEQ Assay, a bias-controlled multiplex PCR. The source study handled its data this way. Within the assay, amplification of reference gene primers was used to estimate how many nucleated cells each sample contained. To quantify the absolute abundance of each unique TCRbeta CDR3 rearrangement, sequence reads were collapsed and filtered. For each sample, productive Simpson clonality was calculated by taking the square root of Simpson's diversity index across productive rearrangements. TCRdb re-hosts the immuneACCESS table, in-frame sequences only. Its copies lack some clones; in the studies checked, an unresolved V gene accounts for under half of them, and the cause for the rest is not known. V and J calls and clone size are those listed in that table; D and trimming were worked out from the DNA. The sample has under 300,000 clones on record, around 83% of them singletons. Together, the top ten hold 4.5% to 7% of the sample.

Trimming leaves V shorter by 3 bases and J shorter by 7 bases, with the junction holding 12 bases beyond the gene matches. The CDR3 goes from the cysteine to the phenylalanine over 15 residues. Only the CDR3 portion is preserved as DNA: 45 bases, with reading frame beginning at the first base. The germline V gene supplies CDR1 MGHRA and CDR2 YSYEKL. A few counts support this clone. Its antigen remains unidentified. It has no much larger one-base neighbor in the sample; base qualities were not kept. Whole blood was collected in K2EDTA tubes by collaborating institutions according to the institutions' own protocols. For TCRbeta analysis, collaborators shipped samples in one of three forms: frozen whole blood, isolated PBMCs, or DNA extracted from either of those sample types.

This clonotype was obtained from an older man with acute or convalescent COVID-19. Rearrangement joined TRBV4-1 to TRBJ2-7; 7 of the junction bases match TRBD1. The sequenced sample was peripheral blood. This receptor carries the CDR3 CASSHDRTGFWEQYF. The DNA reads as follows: TGCGCCAGCAGCCACGACCGGACAGGTTTTTGGGAGCAGTACTTC.